The rows below give T cell receptor beta chains drawn from one sample of a study of CD4 T cells in relation to SARS-CoV-2 and coronaviruses. These receptors' antigens are unknown. Clones were sequenced by immunoSEQ multiplex PCR, and TCRdb holds only the in-frame ones, with some missing. The sample shows tens of thousands of clones, roughly 70% of them seen only once. Source material: CD4+ T cells from PBMCs, cultured in vitro. The receptors here all came from a human donor in good health. CDR3s include the opening cysteine and the closing phenylalanine or tryptophan. Fields, in order: D gene, clone size, V gene, J gene, CDR3 DNA, CDR3 protein. A D gene is named only where the DNA matches it firmly. Rows may omit the clone size; those that give it use once, few, many or a size class.

>TRBD2|.|TRBV19|TRBJ2-7
TGTGCCAGTAGTACCTATCTAGCGGAGGCTTACGAGCAGTACTTC
CASSTYLAEAYEQYF
>.|.|TRBV29-1|TRBJ1-2
TGCAGCGTTGGGGGATCGAACTATGGCTACACCTTC
CSVGGSNYGYTF
>.|few|TRBV7-9|TRBJ2-3
TGTGCCAGCAGCAGCACACTAGGCAGGGCACCAGATACGCAGTATTTT
CASSSTLGRAPDTQYF
>.|.|TRBV7-9|TRBJ2-1
TGTGCCAGCAGCCCAGGGTTAAGCTCCTACAATGAGCAGTTCTTC
CASSPGLSSYNEQFF
>.|.|TRBV11-3|TRBJ2-7
TGTGCCAGCAGCTTGGCCTGGAAAGGGGAGCAGTACTTC
CASSLAWKGEQYF
>TRBD2|.|TRBV7-2|TRBJ2-3
TGTGCCAGCAGCTTATCCGGGGGGGCCGGGCTTACTACGCAGTATTTT
CASSLSGGAGLTTQYF
>TRBD1|.|TRBV27|TRBJ2-6
TGTGCCAGCAGTTACAGCAGGGGGCTGGGCTCTGGGGCCAACGTCCTGACTTTC
CASSYSRGLGSGANVLTF
>.|few|TRBV6-5|TRBJ1-5
TGTGCCAGCAGGGAGAGGGATAATCAGCCCCAGCATTTT
CASRERDNQPQHF
>.|once|TRBV6-1|TRBJ1-1
TGTGCCAGCAGTGAACAGGGTTTTTCAAGCACTGAAGCTTTCTTT
CASSEQGFSSTEAFF
>.|.|TRBV7-9|TRBJ2-4
TGTGCCAGCAGCTTAAACGGACAGAACATTCAGTACTTC
CASSLNGQNIQYF
>TRBD1|.|TRBV6-2/TRBV6-3|TRBJ1-5
TGTGCCAGCAGTCCCCCCCGACAGGGCGGAAATCAGCCCCAGCATTTT
CASSPPRQGGNQPQHF
>.|.|TRBV19|TRBJ2-7
TGTGCCAGTAGTATCGCAGTCCAAGCCGACGAGCAGTACTTC
CASSIAVQADEQYF
>TRBD2|.|TRBV7-2|TRBJ2-1
TGTGCCAGCAGCCCTGGGCTAGCGGGGGGGAATGAGCAGTTCTTC
CASSPGLAGGNEQFF
>.|few|TRBV2|TRBJ2-2
TGTGCCAGCAGTGACCGGGAGTGGAACACCGGGGAGCTGTTTTTT
CASSDREWNTGELFF
>TRBD1|.|TRBV10-3|TRBJ1-6
TGTGCCATCAGTGGGACAGGGAGAAGTCAGGCCCTCCACTTT
CAISGTGRSQALHF
>.|.|TRBV12-3/TRBV12-4|TRBJ2-3
TGTGCCAGCAGTTTAGCCCCCGATACGCAGTATTTT
CASSLAPDTQYF
>TRBD1|.|TRBV7-3|TRBJ2-1
TGTGCCAGCAGCCGTACAGGGGGATCCTACAATGAGCAGTTCTTC
CASSRTGGSYNEQFF
>.|.|TRBV3-1/TRBV3-2|TRBJ1-1
TGTGCCAGCAGCCAATTAGGTTTTATGAACACTGAAGCTTTCTTT
CASSQLGFMNTEAFF
>TRBD1|.|TRBV9|TRBJ2-1
TGTGCCAGCAGCGTAGGAGGGGGCCGGAATCACAATGAGCAGTTCTTC
CASSVGGGRNHNEQFF
>.|few|TRBV6-5|TRBJ2-7
TGTGCCAGCAGTTACGGGGTGGGGTACGAGCAGTACTTC
CASSYGVGYEQYF
>TRBD2|once|TRBV12-5|TRBJ2-1
TGTGCTAGTGGTTCCGGAACGGGACTAGGGGACAATGAGCAGTTCTTC
CASGSGTGLGDNEQFF
>.|few|TRBV11-2|TRBJ2-1
TGTGCCAGCAGCTTTAGCCTAGCGTCCACCTACAATGAGCAGTTCTTC
CASSFSLASTYNEQFF
>.|.|TRBV7-2|TRBJ1-1
TGTGCCAGCAGCTTATTTGGTGTGTCTATGAACACTGAAGCTTTCTTT
CASSLFGVSMNTEAFF
>.|.|TRBV3-1/TRBV3-2|TRBJ1-2
TGTGCCAGCAGCTCGACTTCCATGAGGGACTATGGCTACACCTTC
CASSSTSMRDYGYTF
>TRBD1|.|TRBV18|TRBJ2-7
TGTGCCAGCTCATCGGGACAGGGGAGTAGGGAGCAGTACTTC
CASSSGQGSREQYF
>.|few|TRBV13|TRBJ2-3
TGTGCCAGCAGCGGATGGCGGGGTATAGATACGCAGTATTTT
CASSGWRGIDTQYF
>.|.|TRBV3-1/TRBV3-2|TRBJ1-1
TGTGCCAGCAGCGGAACCGGGAACAATGAAGCTTTCTTT
CASSGTGNNEAFF
>TRBD2|.|TRBV7-9|TRBJ2-3
TGTGCCAGCAGCTTAGATCGCGGGGGGTCTCCAGGAGATACGCAGTATTTT
CASSLDRGGSPGDTQYF
>.|.|TRBV7-2|TRBJ1-5
TGTGCCAGCAGCTTAGCGGGTTCTGGGAGCAATCAGCCCCAGCATTTT
CASSLAGSGSNQPQHF
>.|.|TRBV12-2|TRBJ2-1
TGTGCAAGTTGCTTAGCGCCCGGACAGGGAGGGAATGAGCAGTTCTTC
CASCLAPGQGGNEQFF
>.|.|TRBV7-6|TRBJ2-1
TGTGCCAGCAGCTTAAGGGCGAGCTCCTACAATGAGCAGTTCTTC
CASSLRASSYNEQFF
>.|.|TRBV29-1|TRBJ1-2
TGCAGCGTTGACAGGGGTACCCTTAGCTACACCTTC
CSVDRGTLSYTF
>.|.|TRBV7-2|TRBJ2-4
TGTGCCAGCAGCCCCGGACAGCTGAAAGGAAACATTCAGTACTTC
CASSPGQLKGNIQYF
>TRBD1|once|TRBV7-2|TRBJ2-7
TGTGCCAGCAGCTTAGGGGGACAGGGGGTCTCCTACGAGCAGTACTTC
CASSLGGQGVSYEQYF
>TRBD1|.|TRBV6-1|TRBJ1-1
TGTGCCAGCAGTGACACAGGGGATACTGAAGCTTTCTTT
CASSDTGDTEAFF